This TCR beta chain was sequenced for a study of neurological immune-mediated disorders. General study findings and limits: The level of TCR clonal expansion was highest in patients with HTLV-1-associated myelopathy and lowest in multiple sclerosis, where it fell below the level seen in healthy controls.

TCRdb reanalysed the 5' RACE reads using MiXCR and keeps one entry per CDR3 protein. The sample consists of 17,000 or so distinct CDR3 sequences, roughly a tenth of them appearing once. Use was made of 1 million CD4+ or CD8+ T cells in sorted libraries. This clonotype was seen repeatedly, ten times or more. Its antigen is not known. Per the germline V gene, CDR1 is MGHRA and CDR2 is YSYEKL. The CDR3 totals 16 residues. V lost 3 bases and J 3 bases, leaving 18 bases between the germline ends. The TCR originated in a woman in her fifties or sixties in good health. The chain employs TRBV4-1 and TRBJ2-7, with a weak D call TRBD2 (6 bases). The specimen was CD8+ T cells from blood. CDR3 coding DNA: TGCGCCAGCAGCCAGGAGGGAGCTAGCGCCTACTACGAGCAGTACTTC. Translation gives CASSQEGASAYYEQYF.